The rows below give T cell receptor beta chains drawn from one sample of a study of beta chain features in type 1 diabetes. Produced via immunoSEQ multiplex PCR; TCRdb's table is partial and in-frame only. The profile covers about 150,000 clones, with approximately 8.4% appearing a single time and 2% to 2.5% taken by the ten largest. Sequenced sample: central memory CD4+ T cells from blood. The source is a woman aged 18-29 years in good health. CDR3s include the opening cysteine and the closing phenylalanine or tryptophan. A D gene is named only where the DNA matches it firmly. Size values are once, few and many counts, or a class for expanded clones, and some rows have none.

TRBJ2-3,TRBD2,-,TRBV11-2,CASSLGLAGGPDTQYF,TGTGCCAGCAGCCTCGGACTAGCGGGGGGTCCAGATACGCAGTATTTT
TRBJ2-7,TRBD2,-,TRBV11-3,CASSLGAGGFYEQYF,TGTGCCAGCAGCTTGGGAGCGGGAGGATTCTACGAGCAGTACTTC
TRBJ2-1,-,few,TRBV7-9,CASSPGFDSTYNEQFF,TGTGCCAGCAGCCCGGGTTTCGACAGTACCTACAATGAGCAGTTCTTC
TRBJ2-5,-,-,TRBV6-6,CASRGRQGPGGEQYF,TGTGCCAGCAGGGGACGACAGGGCCCTGGCGGGGAGCAGTACTTC
TRBJ2-7,-,-,TRBV9,CASSVGEWAGSSYEQYF,TGTGCCAGCAGCGTAGGAGAGTGGGCGGGGAGCTCCTACGAGCAGTACTTC
TRBJ2-3,TRBD2,few,TRBV5-1,CASSFRRTSGIAGESDTQYF,TGCGCCAGCAGCTTCCGCCGGACTAGCGGGATAGCAGGGGAGTCAGATACGCAGTATTTT
TRBJ1-2,-,few,TRBV18,CASSPPNRDNKNGNYGYTF,TGTGCCAGCTCACCACCTAACCGGGACAACAAAAACGGAAACTATGGCTACACCTTC
TRBJ2-3,TRBD2,few,TRBV25-1,CASSDRSGRAPDTQYF,TGTGCCAGCAGTGATAGGAGCGGGAGGGCCCCAGATACGCAGTATTTT
TRBJ2-3,TRBD2,few,TRBV30,CARGRGGTTDTQYF,TGTGCCCGAGGCCGGGGGGGGACCACAGATACGCAGTATTTT
TRBJ2-2,TRBD1,few,TRBV9,CASSVTGAPNTGELFF,TGTGCCAGCAGCGTCACAGGGGCCCCGAACACCGGGGAGCTGTTTTTT
TRBJ2-5,TRBD2,-,TRBV5-1,CASSLAGGQETQYF,TGCGCCAGCAGCTTGGCGGGGGGCCAAGAGACCCAGTACTTC
TRBJ2-3,TRBD2,-,TRBV9,CASSGGELATDTQYF,TGTGCCAGCAGCGGGGGGGAACTAGCGACGGATACGCAGTATTTT
TRBJ2-1,TRBD1,-,TRBV29-1,CSTIPEGTGLNEQFF,TGCAGCACGATACCGGAAGGGACAGGGCTCAATGAGCAGTTCTTC
TRBJ2-6,TRBD1,few,TRBV6-1,CASSPQDREYNVLTF,TGTGCCAGCAGCCCTCAGGACAGGGAATACAACGTCCTGACTTTC
TRBJ2-3,TRBD2,-,TRBV5-4,CATSSGTSGGLDTQYF,TGTGCCACCTCCTCCGGGACTAGCGGAGGGCTAGATACGCAGTATTTT
TRBJ1-1,-,few,TRBV29-1,CSVSNTEAFF,TGCAGCGTCTCTAACACTGAAGCTTTCTTT
TRBJ2-1,-,-,TRBV2,CASITGDQNEQFF,TGTGCCAGCATAACGGGAGATCAGAATGAGCAGTTCTTC
TRBJ2-4,-,few,TRBV2,CASSPRWNTENIQYF,TGTGCCAGCAGCCCCAGGTGGAATACCGAAAACATTCAGTACTTC
TRBJ2-7,-,-,TRBV5-6,CASSLSGTYEQYF,TGTGCCAGCAGCTTGTCAGGAACCTACGAGCAGTACTTC
TRBJ2-3,-,few,TRBV5-1,CASSLEAEIDTQYF,TGCGCCAGCAGCTTGGAGGCGGAGATAGATACGCAGTATTTT
TRBJ1-1,-,-,TRBV6-6,CASSNGQLNTEAFF,TGTGCCAGCTCTAACGGACAGCTGAACACTGAAGCTTTCTTT
TRBJ2-3,TRBD2,few,TRBV5-4,CASSFTLAGELTDTQYF,TGTGCCAGCAGCTTCACACTAGCGGGAGAGCTCACAGATACGCAGTATTTT
TRBJ1-5,-,-,TRBV18,CASSPSAIDQPQHF,TGTGCCAGCTCCCCTAGTGCAATCGATCAGCCCCAGCATTTT
TRBJ2-3,-,-,TRBV27,CASRYAQGDTQYF,TGTGCCAGCAGATACGCCCAGGGAGATACGCAGTATTTT
TRBJ2-2,TRBD2,-,TRBV6-6,CASATSATNTGELFF,TGTGCCAGCGCAACTAGCGCGACAAACACCGGGGAGCTGTTTTTT
TRBJ2-3,TRBD2,few,TRBV5-1,CASSSLAGGGTTDTQYF,TGCGCCAGCAGTTCCCTAGCGGGAGGAGGAACCACAGATACGCAGTATTTT
TRBJ2-5,TRBD2,few,TRBV6-5,CASSSTSGRGETQYF,TGTGCCAGCAGTTCGACTAGCGGGAGGGGAGAGACCCAGTACTTC
TRBJ1-1,-,-,TRBV2,CASSLGEGTEAFF,TGTGCCAGCAGCTTGGGTGAGGGCACTGAAGCTTTCTTT
TRBJ1-5,-,few,TRBV27,CASSSLQGVSPQHF,TGTGCCAGCAGTTCATTACAGGGAGTGTCGCCCCAGCATTTT
TRBJ2-5,TRBD2,-,TRBV12-5,CASGYSGAALQETQYF,TGTGCTAGTGGTTATAGCGGGGCGGCTCTCCAAGAGACCCAGTACTTC
TRBJ2-3,TRBD2,few,TRBV5-4,CASSPRTSGGSGDTQYF,TGTGCCAGCAGCCCCAGGACTAGCGGGGGATCGGGAGATACGCAGTATTTT
TRBJ2-2,TRBD2,few,TRBV4-3,CASSRNGGAIGGELFF,TGCGCCAGCAGCCGAAACGGGGGGGCGATTGGCGGGGAGCTGTTTTTT
TRBJ2-3,-,-,TRBV11-3,CASSLGGRDTQYF,TGTGCCAGCAGCTTAGGAGGGAGAGATACGCAGTATTTT
TRBJ2-3,TRBD2,-,TRBV9,CASGREVTDTQYF,TGTGCCAGCGGCCGGGAGGTTACGGATACGCAGTATTTT
TRBJ2-3,TRBD1,few,TRBV27,CASTHYRGRADTQYF,TGTGCCAGCACTCATTACAGGGGACGGGCAGATACGCAGTATTTT
TRBJ2-7,TRBD1,-,TRBV6-5,CASRGGQGTYEQYF,TGTGCCAGCAGAGGAGGACAGGGGACCTACGAGCAGTACTTC
TRBJ1-4,-,many,TRBV19,CARRAPNEKLFF,TGTGCCAGGCGGGCCCCTAATGAAAAACTGTTTTTT
TRBJ2-5,TRBD1,-,TRBV2,CASRSGQGAWGTQYF,TGTGCCAGCAGGTCGGGACAGGGGGCATGGGGGACCCAGTACTTC
TRBJ2-3,-,few,TRBV6-5,CASSAPGTDTQYF,TGTGCCAGCAGTGCCCCGGGGACAGATACGCAGTATTTT
TRBJ1-4,-,-,TRBV9,CASSNRDIDEKLFF,TGTGCCAGCAGCAACCGGGACATCGATGAAAAACTGTTTTTT